Given below is one T cell receptor beta chain in context. What it binds is unknown. The sample originates from a study of CD8+ T cells in alopecia areata. The study's findings and limits: For patients receiving tofacitinib, scalp clonality and expanded CD8+ clones among the top 100 significantly decreased.

In each case, RNA was isolated and then reverse transcribed into cDNA as the sequencing template. Data came from immunoSEQ multiplex PCR; TCRdb stores just in-frame clones and leaves some out. This sample carries about 150,000 clones, roughly 50% of them seen once, and the ten largest clones take 15% to 20%. Indicated treatment: oral pan-JAK inhibitor, 5-10 mg twice daily. The germline V gene encodes CDR1 GTSNPN and CDR2 SVGIG (reference sequence). The CDR3 has 14 residues. The V end was cut by 2 bases, the J end by 0 bases, with 8 bases between. This specimen consisted of CD8+ T cells sorted from blood, obtained at week 4, from a patient treated with tofacitinib. The clonotype originates from a human donor with alopecia areata. The chain is built from TRBV30 and TRBJ1-5; unclear D gene. The CDR3 protein is CAWSWQNSNQPQHF. In nucleotides, the CDR3 is TGTGCCTGGAGTTGGCAGAATAGCAATCAGCCCCAGCATTTT.